The 28 T cell receptor beta chains presented below share a single source sample, sequenced in a study of shared clonotypes between healthy human individuals. Profiling relied on immunoSEQ multiplex PCR, and the TCRdb table lists in-frame clones only, not all of them. The top ten clones hold about 1.6% of a sample with about 1.9 million clones, over 85% of them seen once. Naive CD8 cells comprised CD45RO-negative, CCR7-positively selected cells, excluding terminally differentiated effector memory CD45RA+ cells. Sequenced material: naive CD8+ T cells from PBMCs. These receptors were collected from a man in his late teens or twenties in good health. Some clones in this sample may be carry-over from other donors' samples.

Comments on this clone: Its ends do not fully match the called genes, so a read error is possible. CDR3 in DNA: TGTGCCAGCAGCTTAGGTGTCCGCCGTCCCACAAATACGCAGTATTTT. It is translated as CASSLGVRRPTNTQYF. J is TRBJ2-3 and V is TRBV7-2; D remains ambiguous. The CDR3 length is 16 residues. Germline CDR1 SGHTA, CDR2 FQGNSA.

This chain connects TRBV4-1 to TRBJ1-2; possibly TRBD1 for D (6 bases). Germline lookup yields CDR1 MGHRA and CDR2 YSYEKL. This CDR3 has 15 residues. Trimming left V 3 bases short and J 7 bases short, with 18 bases between. Here the CDR3 reads CASSQYRDLLSGYTF. The DNA for the CDR3 is TGCGCCAGCAGCCAGTACAGGGACCTATTGAGTGGCTACACCTTC.

This sequence joins TRBV19 and TRBJ2-1, with D possibly TRBD1 on 5 matching bases. V was trimmed by 1 base and J by 0 bases, leaving 7 bases between them. Germline V gene sequence: CDR1 LNHDA, CDR2 SQIVND (reference sequence). This CDR3 has 15 residues. The CDR3 coding sequence is TGTGCCAGTAGTATAGGACAGAACTCCTACAATGAGCAGTTCTTC. Amino acids: CASSIGQNSYNEQFF.

The chain joins TRBV11-2 to TRBJ2-7; D possibly corresponds to TRBD2 (5 bases). The length of the CDR3 is 15 residues. The germline gives CDR1 SGHAT, CDR2 FQNNGV. V dropped 1 base and J dropped 6 bases, with 16 bases sitting between them. In DNA form, the CDR3 reads TGTGCCAGCAGCTTAGGGGCCCCCCTGGGAGCCGAGCAGTACTTC. It yields the protein CASSLGAPLGAEQYF.

The rearrangement joins TRBV9 to TRBJ2-5; D is unresolved. Germline CDR1 and CDR2: SGDLS and YYNGEE. Trimming cost V 3 bases and J 2 bases, with 14 bases left between them. This CDR3 is built from 15 residues. CDR3 DNA sequence: TGTGCCAGCAGCGCAGAAGACTGGCCACAAGAGACCCAGTACTTC. Protein: CASSAEDWPQETQYF.

The genes are TRBV10-3 and TRBJ2-1; perhaps TRBD1 as D (6 bases). The germline V gene encodes CDR1 ENHRY and CDR2 SYGVKD. The CDR3 runs to 11 residues. Between the trimmed V and J ends, which lost 7 bases and 7 bases, there was a span of 8 bases. CDR3 loop: CAITQGNEQFF. The CDR3 nucleotides are TGTGCCATCACACAGGGTAATGAGCAGTTCTTC.

The J gene is TRBJ1-1, the V gene TRBV30; tentative D call: TRBD1 (6 bases). The V gene's germline CDR1 is GTSNPN and CDR2 SVGIG (reference sequence). Trimming removed 0 bases from V and 10 bases from J, with 18 bases in between. The CDR3 is 14 amino acids. The CDR3 loop reads CAWSVGGGLLGAFF. CDR3 in DNA: TGTGCCTGGAGTGTAGGGGGGGGTCTCCTCGGAGCTTTCTTT.

The J gene is TRBJ2-5, the V gene TRBV28; D is possibly TRBD1 or TRBD2 (5 bases each). The CDR3 length is 11 residues. Germline CDR1 is MDHEN and CDR2 is SYDVKM. With 5 bases removed from V and 10 bases from J, the gap between germline ends came to 11 bases. CDR3 sequence reads: CASSPGADQYF. The CDR3, as DNA: TGTGCCAGCAGTCCCGGGGCGGACCAGTACTTC.

CDR3 nucleotides: TGTGCCAGCAGCTTAGCGCGGATCCCCAATGAGCAGTTCTTC. It is translated as CASSLARIPNEQFF. This chain uses TRBV7-9 with TRBJ2-1; D gene ambiguous. Per germline, CDR1 SEHNR and CDR2 FQNEAQ (reference sequence). The V and J ends lost 0 bases and 6 bases respectively, with 9 bases between them. The CDR3 length is 14 residues.

CDR3 amino acids: CASTSKGSSDSYEQYF. The CDR3, as DNA: TGTGCCAGCACCTCCAAGGGGAGTAGCGACTCGTACGAGCAGTACTTC. The chain joins TRBV7-9 to TRBJ2-7, with D possibly being TRBD1 or TRBD2 (5 bases each). The CDR3 consists of 16 residues. Germline assignment: CDR1 SEHNR and CDR2 FQNEAQ (reference sequence). Trimming shortened V by 7 bases and J by 4 bases, and 23 bases separated the two germline ends.

The CDR3 DNA reads TGTGCCAGCAGCATTAGTGGCGGGTTCTCCTACGAGCAGTACTTC. It is translated as CASSISGGFSYEQYF. The rearrangement links TRBV9 to TRBJ2-7; maybe TRBD2 (5 bases). Between the trimmed V and J ends, which lost 4 bases and 0 bases, there was a span of 14 bases. Germline V gene sequence: CDR1 SGDLS, CDR2 YYNGEE. This CDR3 has 15 amino acids.

Details on this clone: Other DNA sequences in the sample encode the same CDR3. V is TRBV7-6 and J is TRBJ1-5; D unresolved. CDR3 length: 13 residues. CDR1 and CDR2 from the germline V gene are SGHVS and FNYEAQ. The V end was cut by 0 bases, the J end by 4 bases, with 4 bases between. The CDR3 here is CASSLARNQPQHF. The CDR3 DNA sequence: TGTGCCAGCAGCTTAGCGCGGAATCAGCCCCAGCATTTT.

This rearrangement joins TRBV7-9 to TRBJ2-7; 12 bases match TRBD2. The junction had 5 bases not matched to a gene; V was cut back by 5 bases and J by 3 bases. The CDR3 spans 15 residues. Germline V gene sequence: CDR1 SEHNR, CDR2 FQNEAQ (reference sequence). CDR3 nucleotide sequence: TGTGCCAGCAGCCAGACTAGCGGGAGATTCTACGAGCAGTACTTC. This codes for CASSQTSGRFYEQYF.

V usage is TRBV6-5 and J usage is TRBJ1-1; D uncertain. The V end lost 0 bases, the J end lost 7 bases, and 9 bases lay between the germline ends. Germline V lookup: CDR1 MNHEY, CDR2 SVGAGI. The CDR3 loop spans 13 amino acids. In DNA, the CDR3 is TGTGCCAGCAGTTACTCAGGGTTAGATGAAGCTTTCTTT. Translation: CASSYSGLDEAFF.

This chain connects TRBV27 to TRBJ1-1, with a possible D match to TRBD1 (6 bases). V was clipped by 4 bases and J by 0 bases, with 12 bases between them. Germline assignment: CDR1 MNHEY and CDR2 SMNVEV (reference sequence). The CDR3 totals 15 residues. The CDR3 protein is CASSWTVPLNTEAFF. Here the CDR3 DNA reads TGTGCCAGCAGTTGGACAGTACCTTTGAACACTGAAGCTTTCTTT.

The chain employs TRBV6-5 and TRBJ1-3; D perhaps matches TRBD1 (6 bases). V was cut by 5 bases and J by 2 bases, with 13 bases left in between. The CDR3 has 15 amino acids. Germline CDR1 reads MNHEY; CDR2 reads SVGAGI. CDR3 DNA sequence: TGTGCCAGCAGTCCTTACAGGGACCCTGGAAACACCATATATTTT. As protein: CASSPYRDPGNTIYF.

The rearrangement uses TRBV7-3 and TRBJ2-1; the D gene is possibly TRBD1 (6 bases). Germline CDR1 is SGHTA and CDR2 is FQGTGA. The CDR3 has 18 amino acids. The germline V and J ends were trimmed by 0 bases and 1 base, with 16 bases remaining between them. CDR3 sequence (DNA): TGTGCCAGCAGCTTAACGTCTCCAGGGGATTGGTCCTACAATGAGCAGTTCTTC. It specifies CASSLTSPGDWSYNEQFF.

This chain links TRBV6-1 with TRBJ1-5; D is unresolved. The V gene's germline CDR1 is MNHNS and CDR2 SASEGT. The CDR3 is 14 amino acids. V was shortened by 3 bases and J by 2 bases, with 8 bases between the two germline ends. The CDR3 sequence: CASSDVRGNQPQHF. CDR3 DNA: TGTGCCAGCAGTGATGTTAGGGGCAATCAGCCCCAGCATTTT.

The rearrangement uses TRBV6-1 and TRBJ1-1, with TRBD1 as a possible D gene (6 bases). The CDR3 has 14 amino acids. Trimming took 2 bases from V and 3 from J, leaving 10 bases between them. Germline V gene data show CDR1 as MNHNS and CDR2 as SASEGT. In nucleotides, the CDR3 is TGTGCCAGCAGTGAATTCTCAGGGGACACTGAAGCTTTCTTT. Translating it yields CASSEFSGDTEAFF.

The V gene is TRBV19, the J gene TRBJ2-7; unclear D gene. V was clipped by 4 bases and J by 4 bases, with 5 bases between them. This CDR3 spans 11 amino acids. Germline-derived CDR1 and CDR2 are LNHDA and SQIVND (reference sequence). The CDR3 sequence: CASSSIYEQYF. The CDR3 coding sequence is TGTGCCAGTAGTAGTATTTACGAGCAGTACTTC. The whole variable domain, filled in from reference TRBV19 and TRBJ2-7, reads DGGITQSPKYLFRKEGQNVTLSCEQNLNHDAMYWYRQDPGQGLRLIYYSQIVNDFQKGDIAEGYSVSREKKESFPLTVTSAQKNPTAFYLCASSSIYEQYFGPGTRLTVT.

This sequence joins TRBV15 and TRBJ2-1, with 13 bases that match TRBD2. The CDR3 length is 15 residues. Losses at the gene ends were 0 bases for V and 12 bases for J; bases not matched to a gene: 5. CDR1 is LNHNV, CDR2 YYDKDF, per germline (reference sequence). DNA for the CDR3: TGTGCCACCAGCAGAGACCGGACTAGCGGGAGCTGGCAGTTCTTC. This sequence encodes CATSRDRTSGSWQFF.

The gene calls are TRBV11-2 and TRBJ1-1; D remains unclear. Germline-derived CDR1 and CDR2 are SGHAT and FQNNGV. The V end lost 6 bases, the J end lost 1 base, and 15 bases lay between the germline ends. The CDR3 totals 15 residues. The DNA of the CDR3 is TGTGCCAGCAGGTCCCGGGTGGAGGAGAACACTGAAGCTTTCTTT. Protein product: CASRSRVEENTEAFF. Full variable domain (remainder filled in from reference TRBV11-2 and TRBJ1-1): EAGVAQSPRYKIIEKRQSVAFWCNPISGHATLYWYQQILGQGPKLLIQFQNNGVVDDSQLPKDRFSAERLKGVDSTLKIQPAKLEDSAVYLCASRSRVEENTEAFFGQGTRLTVV.

CDR3 coding DNA: TGCGCCAGCAGTCGACCGGGACAGGTGAACTACGAGCAGTACTTC. This gives the protein CASSRPGQVNYEQYF. This chain uses TRBV23-1 with TRBJ2-7, with 8 bases matching TRBD1. TRBV23-1 has ORF status, its function being uncertain. With 4 bases clipped from V and 3 bases from J, the junction kept 8 bases outside the gene matches. CDR3 length: 15 amino acids.

The rearrangement uses TRBV11-2 and TRBJ1-6; D is unresolved. The CDR3 runs 14 residues. CDR1 is SGHAT and CDR2 is FQNNGV in the germline V gene. The V end was cut by 5 bases, the J end by 10 bases, with 15 bases between. The CDR3 reads CASSPLWGRSPLHF. The CDR3 DNA is TGTGCCAGCAGCCCCCTTTGGGGAAGATCACCCCTCCACTTT.

The chain combines TRBV4-3 with TRBJ2-7; TRBD1 matches 10 bases. The CDR3 runs 18 residues. Germline CDR1 reads LGHNA; CDR2 reads YSLEER. V gave up 8 bases and J gave up 3 bases; unmatched junction bases: 19. CDR3 in DNA: TGCGCCAGCTCCCTTCAACCCGGACAGGGGGAAACCTTCTACGAGCAGTACTTC. This encodes CASSLQPGQGETFYEQYF.

This CDR3 reads CASSSRDRGPYEQYF. The DNA of the CDR3 is TGTGCCAGCAGCTCTAGGGACAGGGGCCCCTACGAGCAGTACTTC. The V gene is TRBV5-4, the J gene TRBJ2-7; 10 nucleotides match TRBD1. This CDR3 is built from 15 residues. The V gene end was trimmed by 3 bases and the J gene end by 2 bases; junction bases not matched to a gene: 5. CDR1 and CDR2 (germline): SGHNT, YYREEE (reference sequence).

This CDR3 is CASSDGQDRNYGYTF. Here the CDR3 DNA reads TGTGCCAGCAGCGACGGACAGGACCGAAACTATGGCTACACCTTC. The chain is built from TRBV9 and TRBJ1-2; TRBD1 aligns across 7 bases. CDR3 length: 15 residues. V trimming: 3 bases; J trimming: 2 bases; junction bases outside the gene matches: 7. Germline V gives CDR1 SGDLS, CDR2 YYNGEE.

The chain carries TRBV5-4 and TRBJ1-2, with TRBD1 identical over 11 bases. The germline gives CDR1 SGHNT, CDR2 YYREEE (reference sequence). The trim removed 4 bases at V and 8 bases at J, leaving 10 bases unmatched. The CDR3 loop spans 15 amino acids. The CDR3 DNA is TGTGCCAGCAGCCCCTCTTGGGACAGGGGGTCGGGCTACACCTTC. It codes for CASSPSWDRGSGYTF.